The 26 T cell receptor beta chains below all came from one sample that was sequenced in a study of blood T cell repertoires in COVID-19. Sequenced by immunoSEQ multiplex PCR; TCRdb stores in-frame clones only, minus some. The table shows 110,000 or so clones, with roughly 81% occurring only once. Sequenced: peripheral blood. The receptors originated from a man in his forties or fifties with acute or convalescent COVID-19.

This clone was observed a few times. The rearrangement uses TRBV4-1 and TRBJ1-3; weak D call: TRBD1 (6 bases). Trimming pared 1 base from V and 5 bases from J, leaving 15 bases between. The length of the CDR3 is 16 residues. In germline, CDR1 is MGHRA, CDR2 YSYEKL. CDR3 in amino acids: CASSQADRLIRNTIYF. The CDR3 coding sequence is TGCGCCAGCAGCCAAGCAGACAGGTTAATTCGAAACACCATATATTTT.

The chain couples TRBV7-9 to TRBJ1-3; no firm D call. V was shortened by 5 bases and J by 1 base, with 9 bases between the two germline ends. The CDR3 spans 14 residues. The germline gives CDR1 SEHNR, CDR2 FQNEAQ (reference sequence). The CDR3: CASSSGSSGNTIYF. Here the CDR3 DNA reads TGTGCCAGCAGCAGCGGGTCTTCTGGAAACACCATATATTTT.

On this clone: The same CDR3 arises from other DNA sequences in this sample as well. The CDR3 here is CASKRQGTSNQPQHF. In nucleotides, the CDR3 is TGTGCCAGTAAGAGGCAGGGAACGAGCAATCAGCCCCAGCATTTT. The rearrangement links TRBV19 to TRBJ1-5, with D perhaps TRBD1 (5 bases). Trimming removed 7 bases at V and 1 base at J, with 14 bases between. The germline V gene has CDR1 LNHDA and CDR2 SQIVND (reference sequence). The CDR3 runs 15 residues.

The chain is built from TRBV11-2 and TRBJ1-2; possible D gene TRBD1, 5 bases. The germline gives CDR1 SGHAT, CDR2 FQNNGV. This CDR3 has 14 residues. V lost 1 base and J lost 4, with 10 bases in between. The DNA of the CDR3 is TGTGCCAGCAGCTTAGCTGGGGGGATCTATGGCTACACCTTC. Translation gives CASSLAGGIYGYTF.

V usage is TRBV2 and J usage is TRBJ2-7, with 7 nucleotides matching TRBD2. Losses at the gene ends were 6 bases for V and 1 base for J; bases not matched to a gene: 9. Looked up from germline, CDR1 is SNHLY and CDR2 is FYNNEI. This CDR3 is built from 15 residues. CDR3 nucleotides: TGTGCCAGCAGGGAGGATGGGGGGGAATCCTACGAGCAGTACTTC. It encodes CASREDGGESYEQYF.

The V and J genes are TRBV10-1 and TRBJ1-2; D may be TRBD1 (5 bases). V lost 3 bases and J 3 bases, leaving 17 bases between the germline ends. The CDR3 covers 16 residues. The V gene's germline CDR1 is WNHNN and CDR2 SYGVQD (reference sequence). The CDR3 reads CASSERGTPAYYGYTF. The CDR3 nucleotides read TGCGCCAGCAGTGAACGCGGGACTCCCGCCTACTATGGCTACACCTTC.

The chain is built from TRBV9 and TRBJ2-7; tentative D call: TRBD2 (5 bases). CDR1 and CDR2 from the germline V gene are SGDLS and YYNGEE. This CDR3 region has 15 residues. V was cut by 0 bases and J by 5 bases, with 15 bases left in between. The CDR3 spells CASSVVGVATHEQYF. Here the CDR3 DNA reads TGTGCCAGCAGCGTAGTCGGGGTAGCGACCCACGAGCAGTACTTC.

The chain carries TRBV7-2 and TRBJ2-5; 7 bases line up with TRBD2. The trim removed 2 bases at V and 5 bases at J, leaving 5 bases unmatched. Germline assignment: CDR1 SGHTA and CDR2 FQGNSA. This CDR3 has 14 amino acids. CDR3 nucleotides: TGTGCCAGCAGCTTAAGGGCGGGGGTGGAGACCCAGTACTTC. Its translation: CASSLRAGVETQYF.

Written as DNA, the CDR3 is TGTGCCAGTAGTATAAAGGCCGGACTTTGGTACGAGCAGTACTTC. This codes for CASSIKAGLWYEQYF. This chain connects TRBV19 to TRBJ2-7; D perhaps matches TRBD2 (5 bases). Germline CDR1 is LNHDA and CDR2 is SQIVND (reference sequence). This CDR3 is 15 amino acids long. Trimming pared 2 bases from V and 4 bases from J, leaving 15 bases between.

This chain uses TRBV6-2 or TRBV6-3 with TRBJ2-7; 9 nucleotides match TRBD1. Germline V gives CDR1 MNHEY, CDR2 SVGEGT. With V trimmed by 6 bases and J by 3 bases, 6 bases remained unmatched. The length of the CDR3 is 14 residues. CDR3 coding DNA: TGTGCCAGCAGCCGGACAGGGGTTCGCTACGAGCAGTACTTC. It specifies CASSRTGVRYEQYF.

The J gene is TRBJ1-1, the V gene TRBV3-1 (or the pseudogene TRBV3-2); D is undetermined. CDR1 and CDR2 from the germline V gene are LGHDT and YNNKEL (reference sequence). CDR3 length equals 13 residues. Trimming removed 4 bases from V and 1 base from J, with 7 bases in between. The CDR3 sequence: CASSPRGNTEAFF. Here the CDR3 DNA reads TGTGCCAGCAGCCCGCGAGGGAACACTGAAGCTTTCTTT.

The chain carries TRBV5-1 and TRBJ2-3; 10 bases match TRBD2. V dropped 1 base and J dropped 1; count of bases not matched to a gene: 12. There are 19 residues in the CDR3. Looked up from germline, CDR1 is SGHRS and CDR2 is YFSETQ. For the CDR3, the DNA is TGCGCCAGCAGCTTGATCCTCCCTCCGCTAGCGGGGGGCACAGATACGCAGTATTTT. Amino acids: CASSLILPPLAGGTDTQYF.

V usage is TRBV14 and J usage is TRBJ2-5; possibly TRBD2 for D (6 bases). The CDR3 consists of 15 residues. CDR1 is SGHDN, CDR2 FVKESK, per germline. V was shortened by 2 bases and J by 5 bases, with 15 bases between the two germline ends. This CDR3 is CASSQSFYGGETQYF. CDR3 DNA sequence: TGTGCCAGCAGCCAAAGCTTTTATGGAGGGGAGACCCAGTACTTC.

This chain joins TRBV20-1 and TRBJ2-3; 7 bases are a match to TRBD2. This CDR3 is built from 11 residues. Per germline, CDR1 DFQATT and CDR2 SNEGSKA (reference sequence). The V gene end was trimmed by 6 bases and the J gene end by 6 bases; junction bases not matched to a gene: 3. The CDR3 sequence: CSAGGYDTQYF. In DNA, the CDR3 is TGCAGTGCGGGGGGGTACGATACGCAGTATTTT.

The V gene is TRBV15, the J gene TRBJ2-7, with 9 bases matching TRBD1. The V gene's germline CDR1 is LNHNV and CDR2 YYDKDF (reference sequence). V dropped 9 bases and J dropped 7; count of bases not matched to a gene: 13. This CDR3 is 14 amino acids long. This CDR3 is CATRPRTGVGEQYF. The CDR3 region has the DNA TGTGCCACAAGACCCCGGACAGGGGTGGGGGAGCAGTACTTC.

This chain uses TRBV24-1 with TRBJ2-1, with 10 bases aligning to TRBD1. Germline CDR1 and CDR2: KGHDR and SFDVKD. Germline trimming cut 3 bases from V and 8 bases from J; bases unmatched to any gene: 12. The CDR3 is 17 residues long. In DNA, the CDR3 is TGTGCCACCAGTGATGAGGGACAGGGGAGTCTTTTTGATGAGCAGTTCTTC. Translating gives CATSDEGQGSLFDEQFF.

The chain links TRBV7-2 to TRBJ2-7, with 10 bases fitting TRBD2. J was trimmed by 5 bases and V by 7 bases; bases with no gene match: 8. Germline values: CDR1 SGHTA, CDR2 FQGNSA. The CDR3 spans 14 residues. CDR3 sequence: CASTSGTSVHEQYF. In DNA form, the CDR3 reads TGTGCCAGCACCTCCGGGACTAGCGTACACGAGCAGTACTTC.

The chain recombines TRBV7-3 with TRBJ1-1, with D maybe TRBD1 (5 bases). Germline CDR1 reads SGHTA; CDR2 reads FQGTGA. The length of the CDR3 is 14 residues. V was trimmed by 6 bases and J by 0 bases, leaving 11 bases between them. CDR3 bases: TGTGCCAGCAGTTCCGGGGGAATGAACACTGAAGCTTTCTTT. As protein: CASSSGGMNTEAFF.

The rearrangement joins TRBV9 to TRBJ2-3; no clear D. Germline values: CDR1 SGDLS, CDR2 YYNGEE. This CDR3 has 15 amino acids. Trimming took 2 bases from V and 2 from J, leaving 12 bases between them. CDR3 in DNA: TGTGCCAGCAGCGTCCTCGCAGGCCACACAGATACGCAGTATTTT. Amino acid sequence: CASSVLAGHTDTQYF.

This clone was recorded only once. The rearrangement uses TRBV6-5 and TRBJ2-6; D is undetermined. Germline V gene lookup returns CDR1 MNHEY and CDR2 SVGAGI. CDR3 length: 14 amino acids. The V and J ends lost 7 bases and 0 bases respectively, with 7 bases between them. CDR3 protein: CASTPSSGANVLTF. CDR3 DNA: TGTGCCAGCACTCCCAGCTCTGGGGCCAACGTCCTGACTTTC.

This chain uses TRBV9 with TRBJ2-1; 8 nucleotides align to TRBD1. The CDR3 sequence is 15 residues long. V gave up 6 bases and J gave up 4 bases; unmatched junction bases: 9. Germline lookup yields CDR1 SGDLS and CDR2 YYNGEE. The CDR3 spells CASNSDRVGYNEQFF. The CDR3 DNA follows: TGTGCCAGCAACTCGGACAGGGTGGGATACAATGAGCAGTTCTTC.

The V and J genes are TRBV5-6 and TRBJ1-2; maybe TRBD1 (5 bases). Germline CDR1 and CDR2: SGHDT and YYEEEE. The ends were cut back, 1 base at V and 4 bases at J, with 23 bases in the middle. The CDR3 is 18 residues long. CDR3: CASSLPTWPPRGSYGYTF. As DNA, the CDR3 is TGTGCCAGCAGCTTGCCTACGTGGCCCCCCCGGGGGAGCTATGGCTACACCTTC.

Worth noting for this clone: The identical CDR3 is also encoded by other nucleotide sequences in the sample. V and J are TRBV30 and TRBJ2-7, with a possible D match to TRBD1 (6 bases). The germline V and J ends were trimmed by 5 bases and 2 bases, with 13 bases remaining between them. Germline V CDR1 and CDR2: GTSNPN, SVGIG (reference sequence). There are 13 residues in the CDR3. In DNA form, the CDR3 reads TGTGCCTGGGGGCCCGGGACAACCTACGAGCAGTACTTC. It yields the protein CAWGPGTTYEQYF.

The chain carries TRBV24-1 and TRBJ1-4; 8 bases fit TRBD1. Germline V gene data show CDR1 as KGHDR and CDR2 as SFDVKD. Trimming cost V 4 bases and J 4 bases; bases outside gene matches: 7. The CDR3 spans 16 residues. In DNA, the CDR3 is TGTGCCACCAGTGACCCTGGGACAGGTGATAATGAAAAACTGTTTTTT. Its protein product is CATSDPGTGDNEKLFF.

The chain couples TRBV5-1 to TRBJ1-2; TRBD1 matches 7 bases. CDR3 size: 15 residues. Germline V gene data show CDR1 as SGHRS and CDR2 as YFSETQ. Germline trimming cut 1 base from V and 3 bases from J; bases unmatched to any gene: 6. CDR3 sequence: CASSLIGQGDYGYTF. The CDR3 nucleotides are TGCGCCAGCAGCTTGATTGGGCAGGGGGACTATGGCTACACCTTC. Combining the CDR3 with reference TRBV5-1 and TRBJ1-2 gives the whole variable domain KAGVTQTPRYLIKTRGQQVTLSCSPISGHRSVSWYQQTPGQGLQFLFEYFSETQRNKGNFPGRFSGRQFSNSRSEMNVSTLELGDSALYLCASSLIGQGDYGYTFGSGTRLTVV.

With regard to this clone: Other DNA sequences in the sample encode the same CDR3. The rearrangement joins TRBV24-1 to TRBJ2-4; no clear D. V was trimmed by 6 bases and J by 2 bases, leaving 10 bases between them. Germline-derived CDR1 and CDR2 are KGHDR and SFDVKD. The CDR3 consists of 14 residues. DNA for the CDR3: TGTGCCACCAGTTCAGGCTACCCCAAAAACATTCAGTACTTC. This translates into CATSSGYPKNIQYF.